Listed here are 8 T cell receptor beta chains from one sample, sequenced in a study of tumor-infiltrating lymphocytes in primary liver carcinoma. Investigators took RNA and DNA out together from about 19-30 mg of unsorted bulk tissue. Making TCR beta cDNA involved approximately 510 ng total RNA and a constant-region primer. Each TCR beta library was derived from three nested multiplex PCR rounds that employed slightly modified ARM-PCR. Each of the first two PCR rounds ran nine to ten cycles with TRBV1-TRBV30 forward and C-beta reverse primers. Using its own MiXCR run on the multiplex PCR reads, TCRdb lists one record per CDR3 protein. This sample carries about 92,000 distinct CDR3 sequences, approximately 68% of them seen once, and the ten largest clones take around 26%. Specimen: tumor-adjacent normal liver tissue. The receptors shown here come from a man aged 35 to 55 with primary liver carcinoma and hepatitis B virus infection.

This clonotype was counted many times. This chain joins TRBV10-1 and TRBJ2-7, with D maybe TRBD1 (6 bases). Deletions cut 4 bases from V and 3 bases from J, with 13 bases between. Germline CDR1 and CDR2: WNHNN and SYGVQD (reference sequence). The CDR3 length is 14 residues. CDR3: CASSAQDSFYEQYF. As DNA, the CDR3 is TGCGCCAGCAGTGCCCAGGACAGTTTCTACGAGCAGTACTTC.

The V and J genes are TRBV5-1 and TRBJ1-1, with D unresolved. This CDR3 has 13 amino acids. The germline V gene has CDR1 SGHRS and CDR2 YFSETQ. V dropped 0 bases and J dropped 7 bases, with 10 bases sitting between them. DNA for the CDR3: TGCGCCAGCAGCTTGGCCGACTCAGATGAAGCTTTCTTT. Its protein is CASSLADSDEAFF.

About this clonotype itself: A much larger clone is a single base away; this may be a read error. V gene TRBV6-6 combines with J gene TRBJ2-7; TRBD1 matches 9 bases. The CDR3 is 15 amino acids. V lost 9 bases and J lost 1; bases outside the gene matches: 10. The germline CDR1 and CDR2 sequences are MNHNY and SVGAGI (reference sequence). This CDR3 is CARRDHGTGSYEQYF. CDR3 sequence (DNA): TGTGCCAGGAGGGATCACGGGACAGGGTCCTACGAGCAGTACTTC.

With regard to this clonotype: The junction differs from germline at one of its ends, possibly a read error. The V gene is TRBV29-1, the J gene TRBJ2-7; no reliable D call. Germline V gene lookup returns CDR1 SQVTM and CDR2 ANQGSEA. The CDR3 loop spans 14 amino acids. CDR3 loop: CSVEGGERVNEQYF. The CDR3 DNA is TGCAGCGTTGAAGGCGGCGAGCGAGTGAACGAGCAATACTTC.

On this clonotype: The junction departs from the called germline gene at one end, perhaps through a read error. This chain uses TRBV6-1 with TRBJ1-2, with D possibly TRBD1 on 5 matching bases. This CDR3 spans 13 amino acids. The germline CDR1 and CDR2 sequences are MNHNS and SASEGT. DNA for the CDR3: TGTGCCAGCAGTGAACAGGGCAACTACGGCTACACCTTC. Its protein product is CASSEQGNYGYTF.

A remark on this clonotype: Being one base from a much bigger clone, this may be a read error. V is TRBV6-6 and J is TRBJ1-1; D is unclear. The V and J ends lost 8 bases and 3 bases respectively, with 13 bases between them. Germline lookup yields CDR1 MNHNY and CDR2 SVGAGI (reference sequence). This CDR3 has 13 residues. This chain's CDR3 is CASGPPPDTEAFF. The CDR3 DNA follows: TGTGCCAGCGGCCCGCCACCTGACACTGAAGCTTTCTTT.

On this clonotype itself: A much larger clone differs by one base, so this may be a read error. This rearrangement joins TRBV28 to TRBJ2-3, with 8 bases identical to TRBD2. Germline CDR1 is MDHEN and CDR2 is SYDVKM. The CDR3 is made up of 14 amino acids. With V trimmed by 7 bases and J by 3 bases, 6 bases remained unmatched. In nucleotides, the CDR3 is TGTGCCAGCAATAATAGCGGGGAGACAGATACGCAGTATTTT. Translated: CASNNSGETDTQYF.

The chain combines TRBV6-2 or TRBV6-3 with TRBJ2-7; weak D call: TRBD1 (6 bases). The ends were cut back, 2 bases at V and 4 bases at J, with 15 bases in the middle. The CDR3 spans 15 residues. CDR1 and CDR2 from the germline V gene are MNHEY and SVGEGT. CDR3 in amino acids: CASSYHLNRAYEQYF. The CDR3 DNA reads as TGTGCCAGCAGTTACCATCTAAACAGGGCATACGAGCAGTACTTC.